A selection of T cell receptor beta chains follows, all from one sample in a study of Ad26.COV2.S vaccination and SARS-CoV-2 variants. The protocol was immunoSEQ multiplex PCR, while the TCRdb copy is restricted to in-frame clones and leaves out a portion. The table lists over 450,000 clones, approximately 90% of them singletons. The sequences come from peripheral blood, collected in a trial of Ad26.COV2.S vaccine versus placebo. These receptor sequences come from a person between 18 and 65 years old who received the Ad26.COV2.S COVID-19 vaccine or a placebo. CDR3s leave out the opening cysteine and the closing phenylalanine or tryptophan. D genes are given only for firm matches. Where a row states a size, it is once, few, many or the class of an expanded clone; other rows omit it.

>.|TRBV6-2/TRBV6-3|few|TRBJ1-3
ASSYPLAHSRASGNTIY
>.|TRBV7-9|.|TRBJ2-7
ASSSIQGYEQY
>TRBD1|TRBV29-1|once|TRBJ2-4
SAQVGGENIQY
>.|TRBV5-5|.|TRBJ2-1
ASSHFGGPDNEQF
>.|TRBV10-3|once|TRBJ2-7
AISAGWPTYEQY
>TRBD1|TRBV15|.|TRBJ1-2
ATSFDRVVNYGYT
>.|TRBV6-5|.|TRBJ1-1
ASSYATGNTEAF
>.|TRBV2|.|TRBJ1-5
ASSRRSTSNQPQH
>.|TRBV6-5|once|TRBJ1-6
ASSYSGQGASPLH
>.|TRBV20-1|.|TRBJ1-5
SASPGEYQPQH
>.|TRBV19|.|TRBJ1-4
ASSPLGGTNEKLF
>TRBD2|TRBV3-1/TRBV3-2|.|TRBJ2-7
ASSQVAGPSYEQY
>.|TRBV3-1/TRBV3-2|.|TRBJ1-6
ASSSSGFYNSPLH
>.|TRBV18|.|TRBJ1-6
ASSPPEYNSPLH
>.|TRBV4-3|.|TRBJ1-2
ASSQATGPNYGYT
>.|TRBV7-9|.|TRBJ1-5
ASSLGNQPQH
>TRBD1|TRBV5-1|.|TRBJ2-7
ASSENRGSFDEQY
>.|TRBV29-1|.|TRBJ2-1
SVVVRLAPNEQF
>TRBD2|TRBV30|.|TRBJ2-7
AWRAGTSSYEQY
>.|TRBV28|.|TRBJ2-7
ASSLQGDYEQY
>.|TRBV4-2|.|TRBJ1-6
ASSHDAGTPYNSPLH
>TRBD2|TRBV20-1|.|TRBJ2-1
SASETSSSYNEQF
>TRBD1|TRBV7-9|.|TRBJ2-7
ASSRTGGSYEQY
>.|TRBV7-8|.|TRBJ1-2
ASSTRQFYGYT
>.|TRBV7-3|few|TRBJ1-5
ASPGRCLNQPQH
>.|TRBV25-1|.|TRBJ1-2
ASSESYGYT
>TRBD1|TRBV6-1|.|TRBJ1-1
ASSGRQGVMGTEAF
>.|TRBV24-1|once|TRBJ1-5
ATSDVHSNQPQH
>.|TRBV29-1|.|TRBJ2-7
SVEDEHYEQY
>TRBD1|TRBV30|.|TRBJ1-2
AWTWTGGWRGYT
>TRBD2|TRBV19|.|TRBJ2-1
ASSIRTSGRVGIGEQF
>.|TRBV5-6|.|TRBJ2-5
ASSLTGEETQY
>.|TRBV6-2/TRBV6-3|once|TRBJ1-5
ASSLDRRPQPQH
>TRBD1|TRBV2|few|TRBJ1-5
ASKRGRESGHQPQH
>.|TRBV28|.|TRBJ1-4
ASSLGTVGEKLF
>.|TRBV6-5|once|TRBJ2-7
ASSYFQGTGYEQY
>.|TRBV27|.|TRBJ1-2
ASTLKRGPNYGYT
>.|TRBV28|.|TRBJ2-5
ASKLTDKVETQY
>TRBD1|TRBV28|.|TRBJ1-3
ASSLLTGRNTIY
>.|TRBV6-2/TRBV6-3|.|TRBJ1-6
ASSYSRVHNSPLH
>.|TRBV7-9|.|TRBJ2-1
ASSPAGVSSWGEQF
>.|TRBV6-5|.|TRBJ2-5
ASSYMVGETQY
>TRBD2|TRBV19|.|TRBJ2-5
ASSITGTSGYQETQY
>.|TRBV19|.|TRBJ1-2
ASSIQPGANYGYT
>.|TRBV9|.|TRBJ2-1
ASSEFSSGVNNEQF
>TRBD1|TRBV9|.|TRBJ1-2
ASSKQGTALPYGYT
>.|TRBV30|once|TRBJ2-5
AWSITGRWTQY